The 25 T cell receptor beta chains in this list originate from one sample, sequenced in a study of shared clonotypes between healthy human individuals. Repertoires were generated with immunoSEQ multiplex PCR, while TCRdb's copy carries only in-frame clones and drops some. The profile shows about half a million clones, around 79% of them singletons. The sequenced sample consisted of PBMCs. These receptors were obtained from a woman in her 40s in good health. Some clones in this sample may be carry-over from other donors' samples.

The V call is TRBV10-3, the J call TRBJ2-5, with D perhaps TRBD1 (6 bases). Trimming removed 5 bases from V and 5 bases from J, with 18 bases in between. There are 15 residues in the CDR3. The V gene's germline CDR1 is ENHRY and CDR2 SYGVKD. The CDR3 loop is CAISNGTYYRETQYF. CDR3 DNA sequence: TGTGCCATCAGTAATGGGACATACTATCGGGAGACCCAGTACTTC.

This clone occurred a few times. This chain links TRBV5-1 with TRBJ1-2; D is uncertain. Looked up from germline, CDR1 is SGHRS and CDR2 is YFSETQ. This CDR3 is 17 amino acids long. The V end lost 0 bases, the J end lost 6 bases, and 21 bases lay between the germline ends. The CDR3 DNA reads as TGCGCCAGCAGCTTGGGTATCTCGGGTTCGGGGTCGGATGGCTACACCTTC. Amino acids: CASSLGISGSGSDGYTF. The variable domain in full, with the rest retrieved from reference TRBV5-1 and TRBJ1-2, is KAGVTQTPRYLIKTRGQQVTLSCSPISGHRSVSWYQQTPGQGLQFLFEYFSETQRNKGNFPGRFSGRQFSNSRSEMNVSTLELGDSALYLCASSLGISGSGSDGYTFGSGTRLTVV.

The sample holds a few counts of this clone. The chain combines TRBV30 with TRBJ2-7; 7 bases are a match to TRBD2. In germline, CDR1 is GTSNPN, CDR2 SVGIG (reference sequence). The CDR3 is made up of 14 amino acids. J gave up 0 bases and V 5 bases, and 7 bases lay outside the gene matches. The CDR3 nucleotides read TGTGCCTGGGTACGAGCGGGAAGCTCCTACGAGCAGTACTTC. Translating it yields CAWVRAGSSYEQYF.

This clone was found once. The CDR3 nucleotides are TGCGCCAGCAGCCGGCCGGGCAATGAGCAGTTCTTC. This codes for CASSRPGNEQFF. The chain recombines TRBV5-1 with TRBJ2-1; D unclear. V was shortened by 4 bases and J by 6 bases, with 8 bases between the two germline ends. Germline values: CDR1 SGHRS, CDR2 YFSETQ. The CDR3 runs 12 residues.

The CDR3 loop is CASAWRPNTGELFF. CDR3 coding DNA: TGTGCCAGTGCTTGGCGGCCGAACACCGGGGAGCTGTTTTTT. The rearrangement uses TRBV19 and TRBJ2-2; no firm D call. The V and J ends lost 8 bases and 0 bases respectively, with 10 bases between them. Looked up from germline, CDR1 is LNHDA and CDR2 is SQIVND (reference sequence). This CDR3 has 14 residues.

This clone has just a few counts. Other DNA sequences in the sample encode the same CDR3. The CDR3 nucleotides read TGCGCCAGCAGCCAAACAGGGGTCACTGAAGCTTTCTTT. Amino acid sequence: CASSQTGVTEAFF. V is TRBV4-3 and J is TRBJ1-1, with TRBD1 matching 7 bases. V trimming: 2 bases; J trimming: 4 bases; junction bases outside the gene matches: 1. The length of the CDR3 is 13 residues. Germline V gene sequence: CDR1 LGHNA, CDR2 YSLEER.

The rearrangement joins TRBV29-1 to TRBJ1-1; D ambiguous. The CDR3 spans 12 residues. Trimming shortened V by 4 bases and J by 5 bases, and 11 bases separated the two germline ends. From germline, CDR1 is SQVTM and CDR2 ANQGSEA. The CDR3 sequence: CSVAASGTEAFF. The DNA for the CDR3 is TGCAGCGTTGCCGCGTCGGGAACTGAAGCTTTCTTT.

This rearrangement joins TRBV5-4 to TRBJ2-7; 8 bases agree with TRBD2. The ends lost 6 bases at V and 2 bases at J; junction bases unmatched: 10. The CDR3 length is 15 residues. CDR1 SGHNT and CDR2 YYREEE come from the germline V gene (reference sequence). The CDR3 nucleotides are TGTGCCAGCAACCCTGCGGGACTAGAGGCCTACGAGCAGTACTTC. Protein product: CASNPAGLEAYEQYF.

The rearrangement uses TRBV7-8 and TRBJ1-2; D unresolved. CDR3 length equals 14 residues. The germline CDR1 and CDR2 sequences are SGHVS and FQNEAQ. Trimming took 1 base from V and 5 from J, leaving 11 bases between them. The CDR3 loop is CASSLGSQIYGYTF. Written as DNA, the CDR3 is TGTGCCAGCAGCTTAGGTAGCCAGATTTATGGCTACACCTTC.

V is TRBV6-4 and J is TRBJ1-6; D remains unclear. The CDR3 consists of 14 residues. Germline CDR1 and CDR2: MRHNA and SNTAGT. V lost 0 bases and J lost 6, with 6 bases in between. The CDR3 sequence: CASSDSRPNSPLHF. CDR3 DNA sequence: TGTGCCAGCAGTGACTCGCGGCCTAATTCACCCCTCCACTTT.

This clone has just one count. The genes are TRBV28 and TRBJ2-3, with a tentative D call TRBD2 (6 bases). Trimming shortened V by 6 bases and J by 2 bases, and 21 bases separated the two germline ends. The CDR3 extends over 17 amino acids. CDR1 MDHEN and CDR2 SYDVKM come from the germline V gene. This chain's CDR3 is CASSPFRWGESTDTQYF. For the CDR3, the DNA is TGTGCCAGCAGCCCCTTCCGGTGGGGGGAATCCACAGATACGCAGTATTTT. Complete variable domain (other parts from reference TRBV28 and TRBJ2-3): DVKVTQSSRYLVKRTGEKVFLECVQDMDHENMFWYRQDPGLGLRLIYFSYDVKMKEKGDIPEGYSVSREKKERFSLILESASTNQTSMYLCASSPFRWGESTDTQYFGPGTRLTVL.

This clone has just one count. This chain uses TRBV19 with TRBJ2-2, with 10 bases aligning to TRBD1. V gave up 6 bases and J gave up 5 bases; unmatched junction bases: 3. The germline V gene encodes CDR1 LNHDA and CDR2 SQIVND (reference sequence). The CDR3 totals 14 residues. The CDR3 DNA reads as TGTGCCAGTAGAGGACAGGGGGGTACCGGGGAGCTGTTTTTT. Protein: CASRGQGGTGELFF.

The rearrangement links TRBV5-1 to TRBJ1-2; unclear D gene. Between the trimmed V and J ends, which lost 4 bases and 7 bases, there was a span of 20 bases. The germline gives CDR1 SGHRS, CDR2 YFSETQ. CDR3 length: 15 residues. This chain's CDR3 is CASSPMTDYGPGYTF. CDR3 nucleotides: TGCGCCAGCAGCCCGATGACGGATTACGGCCCTGGCTACACCTTC.

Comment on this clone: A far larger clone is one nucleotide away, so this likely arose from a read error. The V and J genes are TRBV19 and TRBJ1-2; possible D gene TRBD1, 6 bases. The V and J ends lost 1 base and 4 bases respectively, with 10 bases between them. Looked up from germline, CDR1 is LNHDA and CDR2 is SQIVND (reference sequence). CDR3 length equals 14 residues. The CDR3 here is CASSIVRQVYGYTF. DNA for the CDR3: TGTGCCAGTAGTATAGTTAGACAGGTCTATGGCTACACCTTC.

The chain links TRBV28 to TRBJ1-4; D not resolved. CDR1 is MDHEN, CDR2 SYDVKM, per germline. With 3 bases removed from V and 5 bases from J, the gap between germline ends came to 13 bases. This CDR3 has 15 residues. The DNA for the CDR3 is TGTGCCAGCAGTTTGCTCTCTGCGGGAAATGAAAAACTGTTTTTT. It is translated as CASSLLSAGNEKLFF.

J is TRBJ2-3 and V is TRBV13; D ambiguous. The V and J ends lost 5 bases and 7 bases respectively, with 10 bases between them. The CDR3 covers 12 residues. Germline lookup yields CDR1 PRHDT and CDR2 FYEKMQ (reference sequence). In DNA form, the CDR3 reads TGTGCCAGCAGCCTACCCAGGAATACGCAGTATTTT. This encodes CASSLPRNTQYF.

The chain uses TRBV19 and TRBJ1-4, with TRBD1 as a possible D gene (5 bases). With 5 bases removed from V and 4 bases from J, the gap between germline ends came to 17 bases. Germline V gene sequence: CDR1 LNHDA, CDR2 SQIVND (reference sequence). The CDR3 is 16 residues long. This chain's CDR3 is CASSDPRRGNNEKLFF. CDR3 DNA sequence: TGTGCCAGTAGTGACCCCCGAAGGGGTAATAATGAAAAACTGTTTTTT.

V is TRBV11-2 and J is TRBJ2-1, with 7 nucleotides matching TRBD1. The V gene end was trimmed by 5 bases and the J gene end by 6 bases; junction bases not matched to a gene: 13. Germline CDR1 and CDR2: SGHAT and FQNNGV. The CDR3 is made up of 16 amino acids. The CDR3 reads CASSQMNLGGRNEQFF. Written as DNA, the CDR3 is TGTGCCAGCAGCCAGATGAATCTAGGGGGCCGCAATGAGCAGTTCTTC.

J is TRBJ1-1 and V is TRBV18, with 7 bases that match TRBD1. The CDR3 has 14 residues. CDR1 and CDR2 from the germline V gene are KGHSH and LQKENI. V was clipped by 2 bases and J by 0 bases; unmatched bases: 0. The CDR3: CASSPDRVNTEAFF. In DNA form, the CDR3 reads TGTGCCAGCTCACCAGACAGGGTGAACACTGAAGCTTTCTTT.

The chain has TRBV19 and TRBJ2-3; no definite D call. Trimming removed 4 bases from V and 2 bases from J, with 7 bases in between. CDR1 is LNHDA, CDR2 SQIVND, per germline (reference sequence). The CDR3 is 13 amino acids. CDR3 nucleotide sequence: TGTGCCAGTAGTAGAGACAACACAGATACGCAGTATTTT. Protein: CASSRDNTDTQYF.

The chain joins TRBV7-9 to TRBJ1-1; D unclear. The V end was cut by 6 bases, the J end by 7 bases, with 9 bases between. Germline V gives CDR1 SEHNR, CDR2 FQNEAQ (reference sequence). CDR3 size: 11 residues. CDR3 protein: CASRLANEAFF. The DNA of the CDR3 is TGTGCCAGCAGACTAGCGAATGAAGCTTTCTTT.

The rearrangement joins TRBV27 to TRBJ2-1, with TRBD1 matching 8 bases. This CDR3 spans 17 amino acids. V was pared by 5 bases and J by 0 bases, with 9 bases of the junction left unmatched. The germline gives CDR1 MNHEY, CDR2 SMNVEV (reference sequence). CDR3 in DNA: TGTGCCAGCAGTGTCCGACAGGGGCGCAGCTCCTACAATGAGCAGTTCTTC. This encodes CASSVRQGRSSYNEQFF.

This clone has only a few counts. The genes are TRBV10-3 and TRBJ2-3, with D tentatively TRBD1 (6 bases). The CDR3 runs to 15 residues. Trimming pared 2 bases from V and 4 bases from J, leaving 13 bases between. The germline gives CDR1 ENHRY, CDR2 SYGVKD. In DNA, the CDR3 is TGTGCCATCAGTGAGGGACAGCCCAGCGCAGATACGCAGTATTTT. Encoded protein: CAISEGQPSADTQYF.

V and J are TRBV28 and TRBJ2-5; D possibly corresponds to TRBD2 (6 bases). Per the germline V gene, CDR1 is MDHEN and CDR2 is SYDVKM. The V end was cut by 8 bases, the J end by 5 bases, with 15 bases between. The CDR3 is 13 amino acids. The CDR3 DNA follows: TGTGCCAGCGGGATGGGGGGAGATGAGACCCAGTACTTC. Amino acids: CASGMGGDETQYF. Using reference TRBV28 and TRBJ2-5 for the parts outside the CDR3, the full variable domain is DVKVTQSSRYLVKRTGEKVFLECVQDMDHENMFWYRQDPGLGLRLIYFSYDVKMKEKGDIPEGYSVSREKKERFSLILESASTNQTSMYLCASGMGGDETQYFGPGTRLLVL.

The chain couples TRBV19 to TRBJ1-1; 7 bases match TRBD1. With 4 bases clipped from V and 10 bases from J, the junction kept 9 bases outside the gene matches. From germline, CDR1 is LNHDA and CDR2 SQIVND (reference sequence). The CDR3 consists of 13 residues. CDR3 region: CASSTGRGPGAFF. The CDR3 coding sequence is TGTGCCAGTAGTACGGGTAGGGGGCCCGGAGCTTTCTTT.